These T cell receptor beta chains were read from a single sample in a study of blood T cell repertoires in COVID-19. The protocol was immunoSEQ multiplex PCR, while the TCRdb copy is restricted to in-frame clones and leaves out a portion. The data show tens of thousands of clones, 89% seen once. The sequenced material came from peripheral blood. Every receptor here comes from a woman aged 60-70 years with COVID-19, enrolled during active disease. The CDR3 runs from the conserved cysteine through the conserved F or W.

16 TRBV3-1/TRBV3-2 CASSQGLAGGYNEQFF
17 TRBV7-6 CASSLAISGSSQETQYF
12 TRBV18 CASSPVAYEQYF
13 TRBV2 CASSARWEETQYF
15 TRBV11-3 CASSLGFGSSYEQYF
13 TRBV6-2/TRBV6-3 CASSSAGLETQYF
14 TRBV6-2/TRBV6-3 CASSLAGAKDTQYF
16 TRBV10-3 CAISTADRISTDTQYF
14 TRBV29-1 CSVPDRGSSYEQYF
13 TRBV9 CASSVGPNQPQHF
13 TRBV19 CASSMGQLYGYTF
12 TRBV29-1 CSVAEAGGKQFF
14 TRBV19 CASSPPGGYTEAFF
16 TRBV2 CASSGQGTFNSYEQYF
15 TRBV7-8 CASSLEGQGNTEAFF
15 TRBV7-2 CASSFGTGNNEKLFF
14 TRBV7-9 CASSRGQGNYEQYF
14 TRBV4-1 CASSQDWAGIEAFF
15 TRBV5-6 CASSSYSGEADTQYF
15 TRBV4-3 CASSQDIGGRETQYF
15 TRBV10-1 CASSSTQGVGEEQYF
16 TRBV18 CASSPPTGTGTHGYTF
14 TRBV6-5 CASSMGASGEKLFF
17 TRBV18 CASSPRTGQLGNSPLHF
18 TRBV19 CASNIGRGALLSYNEQFF
13 TRBV19 CASGTGPYNEQFF
13 TRBV28 CASSDRELEKLFF
15 TRBV24-1 CATSETGTGALEAFF
12 TRBV11-3 CASSYGVYGYTF
12 TRBV2 CASKNLGGTYPF
15 TRBV18 CASSPLPSGYNEQFF
16 TRBV4-1 CASSRLNQGSYNEQFF
16 TRBV5-6 CASSYTSGTGVSGYTF
15 TRBV11-3 CASTFPGAPGNTIYF